This T cell receptor (beta chain) was documented in a study of T cell repertoires in cytomegalovirus infection. As for the study in general: HLA-B-restricted CMV epitopes that are well studied, plus recently identified HLA-C-restricted ones, were used by the study.

MiXCR, applied by TCRdb to the reads, yields one record per CDR3 protein. The data contain some 560,000 distinct CDR3 sequences, approximately 40% of them singletons. In germline, CDR1 is SGHVS, CDR2 FQNEAQ. This CDR3 has 15 amino acids. Germline trimming cut 5 bases from V and 0 bases from J; bases unmatched to any gene: 4. Whole-study results and caveats: Dominating the ex vivo response were TCR beta clonotypes that were CMV-specific and HLA-C-restricted.

This clonotype was seen repeatedly, ten times or more. Its cognate antigen is unknown. The chain couples TRBV7-8 to TRBJ1-3; 7 nucleotides line up with TRBD1. Material: cultured PBMCs, obtained from culture after CMV antigen stimulation. This TCR was recovered from a human donor in good health (CMV status not recorded). Some clones in this sample may be carry-over from other donors' samples. The CDR3 sequence is CASSPDRISGNTIYF. The DNA of the CDR3 is TGTGCCAGCAGCCCGGACAGGATCTCTGGAAACACCATATATTTT.